A selection of T cell receptor beta chains follows, all from one sample in a study of T-cell reconstitution after alpha-beta-depleted transplantation in children. TCRdb re-called the PCR reads through MiXCR, storing one row per CDR3 protein. The sample shows about 160,000 distinct CDR3 sequences, around 10% of them seen only once. The source material was PBMCs, sampled before TCRalphabeta/CD19-depleted stem cell transplant. Receptor source: a boy between 2 and 15 years old with acute myeloid leukemia, due to receive a stem cell transplant. CDR3s include the opening cysteine and the closing phenylalanine or tryptophan. A D gene is named only where the DNA matches it firmly. For some rows the clone size is stated as once, few or many, or as a class when expanded; others skip it.

V: TRBV11-1
D: TRBD1
J: TRBJ1-1
length: 19
size: .
DNA: TGTGCCAGCAGCTTAAATAGTGAACGGTACGGACAGGGAGACACTGAAGCTTTCTTT
CDR3: CASSLNSERYGQGDTEAFF

V: TRBV7-3
D: TRBD1
J: TRBJ2-1
length: 15
size: many
DNA: TGTGCCAGCAGCTTAGGGGACAGCTCCTACAATGAGCAGTTCTTC
CDR3: CASSLGDSSYNEQFF

V: TRBV20-1
D: .
J: TRBJ2-5
length: 13
size: few
DNA: TGCAGTGCTAGAGAGGGGGGGCCGGAGACCCAGTACTTC
CDR3: CSAREGGPETQYF

V: TRBV20-1
D: .
J: TRBJ1-4
length: 16
size: many
DNA: TGCAGTGCCCCTTCGGGGGGCGACTTACGTAATGAAAAACTGTTTTTT
CDR3: CSAPSGGDLRNEKLFF

V: TRBV27
D: TRBD2
J: TRBJ2-3
length: 16
size: many
DNA: TGTGCCAGCAGTACTAGACTAGCGGGAGGGACAGATACGCAGTATTTT
CDR3: CASSTRLAGGTDTQYF

V: TRBV6-1
D: TRBD2
J: TRBJ2-3
length: 16
size: many
DNA: TGTGCCAGCAGCCTTATAGCGGGGGGGTTGGCAGATACGCAGTATTTT
CDR3: CASSLIAGGLADTQYF

V: TRBV15
D: .
J: TRBJ2-1
length: 13
size: many
DNA: TGTGCCACCAGCAGTACAAACAGGAATCAGCAGTTCTTC
CDR3: CATSSTNRNQQFF

V: TRBV28
D: TRBD1
J: TRBJ2-7
length: 14
size: many
DNA: TGTGCCAGCCGTCGACAGGGGAATTTCTACGAGCAGTACTTC
CDR3: CASRRQGNFYEQYF

V: TRBV5-1
D: .
J: TRBJ1-1
length: 14
size: many
DNA: TGCGCCAGCAGCTTGTCGACAGAGAACACTGAAGCTTTCTTT
CDR3: CASSLSTENTEAFF

V: TRBV2
D: .
J: TRBJ2-7
length: 13
size: many
DNA: TGTGCCAGCAGAGGTAGCGGAGCGGACGAGCAGTACTTC
CDR3: CASRGSGADEQYF

V: TRBV4-1
D: .
J: TRBJ2-3
length: 15
size: many
DNA: TGCGCCAGCAGCCAACTGGGCATGAGGACAGATACGCAGTATTTT
CDR3: CASSQLGMRTDTQYF

V: TRBV11-2
D: TRBD1
J: TRBJ1-1
length: 14
size: few
DNA: TGTGCCAGCAGCTTAGATCCGACAGGGGGTGAAGCTTTCTTT
CDR3: CASSLDPTGGEAFF

V: TRBV20-1
D: TRBD2
J: TRBJ2-1
length: 15
size: many
DNA: TGCAGTGCTAAGACAACTAGCGGGAATGTGAATGAGCAGTTCTTC
CDR3: CSAKTTSGNVNEQFF

V: TRBV27
D: .
J: TRBJ2-3
length: 14
size: many
DNA: TGTGCCAGCAGTTGGACGAGTAGCACAGATACGCAGTATTTT
CDR3: CASSWTSSTDTQYF

V: TRBV20-1
D: .
J: TRBJ1-2
length: 13
size: many
DNA: TGCAGTGCTAGGCGCGACAGCTCGGGGGGCTACACCTTC
CDR3: CSARRDSSGGYTF

V: TRBV12-3/TRBV12-4
D: TRBD1
J: TRBJ2-5
length: 14
size: many
DNA: TGTGCCACCACCTTGGGACAGGGGGCTGAGACCCAGTACTTC
CDR3: CATTLGQGAETQYF

V: TRBV5-5
D: .
J: TRBJ1-2
length: 11
size: .
DNA: TGTGCCAGCAGCCTCCCCCCTGGCTACACCTTC
CDR3: CASSLPPGYTF

V: TRBV4-1
D: .
J: TRBJ2-4
length: 13
size: many
DNA: TGCGCCAGCAGCCATTTGGGACAAAACATTCAGTACTTC
CDR3: CASSHLGQNIQYF

V: TRBV12-3/TRBV12-4
D: .
J: TRBJ2-1
length: 13
size: many
DNA: TGTGCCAGCAGTTTTGAGGGCAGTAATGAGCAGTTCTTC
CDR3: CASSFEGSNEQFF

V: TRBV28
D: TRBD1
J: TRBJ2-3
length: 14
size: .
DNA: TGTGCCAGCAGTTCGACAGGGATCACAGATACGCAGTATTTT
CDR3: CASSSTGITDTQYF

V: TRBV5-1
D: TRBD1
J: TRBJ2-2
length: 15
size: many
DNA: TGCGCCAGCAGCCCGAGACAGGGTCACACCGGGGAGCTGTTTTTT
CDR3: CASSPRQGHTGELFF

V: TRBV12-3/TRBV12-4
D: .
J: TRBJ1-2
length: 15
size: many
DNA: TGTGCCAGCAGTCGGAATGTCGGCAGAAACTATGGCTACACCTTC
CDR3: CASSRNVGRNYGYTF

V: TRBV28
D: .
J: TRBJ2-1
length: 12
size: many
DNA: TGTGCCAGCAGTTCCCAGACCCCCGAGCAGTTCTTC
CDR3: CASSSQTPEQFF

V: TRBV6-6
D: .
J: TRBJ1-4
length: 12
size: .
DNA: TGTGCCAGCAGTTACTCGAATGAAAAACTGTTTTTT
CDR3: CASSYSNEKLFF

V: TRBV5-1
D: .
J: TRBJ1-3
length: 16
size: many
DNA: TGCGCCAGCAGCTTGGCCCCAGGGAGCTCTGGAAACACCATATATTTT
CDR3: CASSLAPGSSGNTIYF

V: TRBV29-1
D: .
J: TRBJ2-1
length: 13
size: many
DNA: TGCAGCGTCCTGGGCCAGTGGTTGAATGAGCAGTTCTTC
CDR3: CSVLGQWLNEQFF

V: TRBV6-2/TRBV6-3
D: TRBD2
J: TRBJ2-1
length: 16
size: many
DNA: TGTGCCAGCAGTCCCTTAGCGGGGCGCTCCTACAATGAGCAGTTCTTC
CDR3: CASSPLAGRSYNEQFF

V: TRBV25-1
D: TRBD1
J: TRBJ1-2
length: 13
size: .
DNA: TGTGCCAGCAGTGAGAGACAGGGTCGGGGCTACACCTTC
CDR3: CASSERQGRGYTF

V: TRBV20-1
D: TRBD2
J: TRBJ2-7
length: 16
size: few
DNA: TGCTGTGCGGAAGGACTAGCGGGAGGGCATACCTACGAGCAGTACTTC
CDR3: CCAEGLAGGHTYEQYF

V: TRBV3-1
D: TRBD2
J: TRBJ2-5
length: 16
size: many
DNA: TGTGCCAGCAGCCTCACTAGCGGGGGGCGAGGGGAGACCCAGTACTTC
CDR3: CASSLTSGGRGETQYF

V: TRBV14
D: .
J: TRBJ2-1
length: 13
size: many
DNA: TGTGCCAGCAGCCAAGGACTAGTGGATGAGCAGTTCTTC
CDR3: CASSQGLVDEQFF

V: TRBV11-1
D: .
J: TRBJ1-5
length: 17
size: many
DNA: TGTGCCAGCAGCTTAGGGGCTGGACAGACGAGCAATCAGCCCCAGCATTTT
CDR3: CASSLGAGQTSNQPQHF

V: TRBV6-1
D: .
J: TRBJ2-5
length: 16
size: many
DNA: TGTGCCAGCAGTGAAGTCCCGGGGGCCACCAAGAGACCCCAGTACTTC
CDR3: CASSEVPGATKRPQYF

V: TRBV20-1
D: .
J: TRBJ1-5
length: 14
size: many
DNA: TGCAGTGCTACACAGGGTTTAGGCAATCAGCCCCAGCATTTT
CDR3: CSATQGLGNQPQHF

V: TRBV12-3/TRBV12-4
D: .
J: TRBJ1-1
length: 14
size: many
DNA: TGTGCCAGCAGGCCCGTCGGCGTGAACACTGAAGCTTTCTTT
CDR3: CASRPVGVNTEAFF

V: TRBV13
D: TRBD2
J: TRBJ2-1
length: 16
size: few
DNA: TGTGCCAGCAGCCCACGGACTAGCGGGGAGCACAATGAGCAGTTCTTC
CDR3: CASSPRTSGEHNEQFF

V: TRBV13
D: .
J: TRBJ2-7
length: 13
size: many
DNA: TGTGCCAGCAGCTTTTCGGACTCCTACGAGCAGTACTTC
CDR3: CASSFSDSYEQYF

V: TRBV20-1
D: TRBD2
J: TRBJ2-1
length: 13
size: .
DNA: TGCAGTGGCACGGGACTAGCGTCCAATGAGCAGTTCTTC
CDR3: CSGTGLASNEQFF

V: TRBV4-1
D: .
J: TRBJ1-4
length: 15
size: many
DNA: TGCGCCAGCAGCCAAGATGGGAGATTAGGGGAAAAACTGTTTTTT
CDR3: CASSQDGRLGEKLFF

V: TRBV5-1
D: .
J: TRBJ1-1
length: 16
size: many
DNA: TGCGCCAGCAGCTTGACGCCCGGAGGTGTGAACACTGAAGCTTTCTTT
CDR3: CASSLTPGGVNTEAFF

V: TRBV7-9
D: .
J: TRBJ2-7
length: 16
size: .
DNA: TGTGCCAGCAGCCAAGAAGGTGTAGCGAGGGCCTACGAGCAGTACTTC
CDR3: CASSQEGVARAYEQYF

V: TRBV27
D: .
J: TRBJ2-2
length: 14
size: many
DNA: TGTGCCCCTACTCGGCCCGGGCGAACCGGGGAGCTGTTTTTT
CDR3: CAPTRPGRTGELFF

V: TRBV4-1
D: TRBD1
J: TRBJ1-4
length: 14
size: many
DNA: TGCGCCAGCAGCCGCGGACAGGGGGAGGAAAAACTGTTTTTT
CDR3: CASSRGQGEEKLFF

V: TRBV7-8
D: TRBD2
J: TRBJ2-7
length: 16
size: many
DNA: TGTGCCAGCAGCTCCAGGACTAGCGGGGCCTCCTACGAGCAGTACTTC
CDR3: CASSSRTSGASYEQYF

V: TRBV15
D: .
J: TRBJ2-1
length: 18
size: many
DNA: TGTGCCACCAGCAGAGATCCCTTGACTTTTAGCTCCTACAATGAGCAGTTCTTC
CDR3: CATSRDPLTFSSYNEQFF

V: TRBV7-2
D: .
J: TRBJ1-5
length: 15
size: many
DNA: TGTGCCAGCAGCCCTCGGGGGTATCCGAATCAGCCCCAGCATTTT
CDR3: CASSPRGYPNQPQHF

V: TRBV6-1
D: .
J: TRBJ1-3
length: 16
size: many
DNA: TGTGCCAGCAGGGACGGGACGCTCAGCTCTGGAAACACCATATATTTT
CDR3: CASRDGTLSSGNTIYF

V: TRBV9
D: TRBD1
J: TRBJ1-2
length: 14
size: many
DNA: TGTGCCAGCAGCTGGAATGACAGGGGCTATGGCTACACCTTC
CDR3: CASSWNDRGYGYTF

V: TRBV19
D: TRBD2
J: TRBJ2-1
length: 17
size: .
DNA: TGTGCCAGTAGTATAGATTCGGGGACTAACAATTACAATGAGCAGTTCTTC
CDR3: CASSIDSGTNNYNEQFF

V: TRBV20-1
D: .
J: TRBJ1-2
length: 14
size: many
DNA: TGCAGTGCCATTTCCGGAGCTTCTAACTATGGCTACACCTTC
CDR3: CSAISGASNYGYTF

V: TRBV6-1
D: .
J: TRBJ1-4
length: 14
size: many
DNA: TGTGCCAGCAGCGGGAGATCGGGGGATGAAAAACTGTTTTTT
CDR3: CASSGRSGDEKLFF

V: TRBV12-3/TRBV12-4
D: .
J: TRBJ1-5
length: 15
size: many
DNA: TGTGCCAGCAGTAGGGACGGCCGCATCAATCAGCCCCAGCATTTT
CDR3: CASSRDGRINQPQHF

V: TRBV4-2
D: .
J: TRBJ2-5
length: 16
size: few
DNA: TGTGCCAGCGGCCCCGGGCTCCCGACCAACCAAGAGACCCAGTACTTC
CDR3: CASGPGLPTNQETQYF

V: TRBV20-1
D: TRBD2
J: TRBJ2-1
length: 17
size: many
DNA: TGCAGTGCTAGTGACCAAAGTAGCGGGAGTTACTACAATGAGCAGTTCTTC
CDR3: CSASDQSSGSYYNEQFF

V: TRBV7-2
D: TRBD2
J: TRBJ2-3
length: 17
size: many
DNA: TGTGCCAGCAGCTTAGTCGGGACTAGCGGGAGCACAGATACGCAGTATTTT
CDR3: CASSLVGTSGSTDTQYF

V: TRBV12-3/TRBV12-4
D: TRBD1
J: TRBJ2-3
length: 15
size: many
DNA: TGTGCCAGCAGGGCCGGGACAGGGGGCACAGATACGCAGTATTTT
CDR3: CASRAGTGGTDTQYF